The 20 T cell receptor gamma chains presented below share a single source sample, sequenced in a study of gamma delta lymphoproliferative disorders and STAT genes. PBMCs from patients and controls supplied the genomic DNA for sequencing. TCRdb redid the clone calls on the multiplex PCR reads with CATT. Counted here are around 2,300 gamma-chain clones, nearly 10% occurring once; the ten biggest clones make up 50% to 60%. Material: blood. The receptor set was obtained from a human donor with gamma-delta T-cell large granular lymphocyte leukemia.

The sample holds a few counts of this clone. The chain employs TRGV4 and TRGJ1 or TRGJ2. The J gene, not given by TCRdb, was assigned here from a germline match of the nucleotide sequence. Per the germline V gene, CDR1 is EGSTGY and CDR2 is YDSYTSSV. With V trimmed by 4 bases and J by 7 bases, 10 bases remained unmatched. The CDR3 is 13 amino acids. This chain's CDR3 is CATWEDNTYKKLF. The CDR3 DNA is TGTGCCACCTGGGAGGATAATACCTATAAGAAACTCTTT.

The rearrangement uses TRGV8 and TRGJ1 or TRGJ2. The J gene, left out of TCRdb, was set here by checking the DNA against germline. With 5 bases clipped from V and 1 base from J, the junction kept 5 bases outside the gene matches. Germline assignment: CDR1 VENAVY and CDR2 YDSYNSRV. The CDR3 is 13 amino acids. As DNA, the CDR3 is TGTGCCACCTGGGCCCTAAATTATTATAAGAAACTCTTT. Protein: CATWALNYYKKLF.

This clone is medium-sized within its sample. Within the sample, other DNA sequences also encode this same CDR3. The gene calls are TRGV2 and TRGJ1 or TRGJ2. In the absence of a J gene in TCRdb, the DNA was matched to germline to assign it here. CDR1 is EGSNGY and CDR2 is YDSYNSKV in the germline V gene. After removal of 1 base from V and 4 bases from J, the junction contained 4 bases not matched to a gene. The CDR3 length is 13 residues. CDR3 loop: CATWDGQYYKKLF. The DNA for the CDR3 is TGTGCCACCTGGGACGGTCAGTATTATAAGAAACTCTTT.

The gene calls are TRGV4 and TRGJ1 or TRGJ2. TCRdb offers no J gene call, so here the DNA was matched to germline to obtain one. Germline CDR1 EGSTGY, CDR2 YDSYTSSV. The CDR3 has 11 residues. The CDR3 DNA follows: TGTGCACCTGGGATGGGGTATAAGAAACTCTTT. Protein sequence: CAPGMGYKKLF.

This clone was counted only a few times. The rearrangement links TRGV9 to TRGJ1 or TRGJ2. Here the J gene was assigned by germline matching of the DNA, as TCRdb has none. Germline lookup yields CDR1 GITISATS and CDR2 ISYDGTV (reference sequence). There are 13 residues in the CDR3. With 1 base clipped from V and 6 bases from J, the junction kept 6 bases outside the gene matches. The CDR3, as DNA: TGTGCCTTGTGGGAGGTCCTCCCTTATAAGAAACTCTTT. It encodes CALWEVLPYKKLF.

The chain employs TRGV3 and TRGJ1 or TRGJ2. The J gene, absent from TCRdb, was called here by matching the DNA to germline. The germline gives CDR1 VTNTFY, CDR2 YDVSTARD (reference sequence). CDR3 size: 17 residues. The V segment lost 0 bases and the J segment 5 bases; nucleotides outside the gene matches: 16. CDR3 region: CATWDRRRRGIDYKKLF. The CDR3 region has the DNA TGTGCCACCTGGGACAGGCGCAGAAGAGGAATTGATTATAAGAAACTCTTT.

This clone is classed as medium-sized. The CDR3 loop reads CATWDGKPYYKKLF. For the CDR3, the DNA is TGTGCCACCTGGGACGGGAAACCCTATTATAAGAAACTCTTT. The chain has TRGV2 and TRGJ1 or TRGJ2. TCRdb carries no J gene annotation; the J gene was assigned here by matching the DNA with germline. Germline V gene lookup returns CDR1 EGSNGY and CDR2 YDSYNSKV. Unmatched junction bases numbered 6, after V lost 0 bases and J lost 4 bases. This CDR3 has 14 residues.

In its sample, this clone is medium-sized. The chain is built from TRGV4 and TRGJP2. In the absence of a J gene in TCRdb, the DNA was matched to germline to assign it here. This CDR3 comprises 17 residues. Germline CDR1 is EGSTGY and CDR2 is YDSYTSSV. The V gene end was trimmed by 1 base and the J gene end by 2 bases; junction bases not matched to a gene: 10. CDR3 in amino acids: CATWDGARFSSDWIKTF. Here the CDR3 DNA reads TGTGCCACCTGGGATGGAGCCCGATTCAGTAGTGATTGGATCAAGACGTTT.

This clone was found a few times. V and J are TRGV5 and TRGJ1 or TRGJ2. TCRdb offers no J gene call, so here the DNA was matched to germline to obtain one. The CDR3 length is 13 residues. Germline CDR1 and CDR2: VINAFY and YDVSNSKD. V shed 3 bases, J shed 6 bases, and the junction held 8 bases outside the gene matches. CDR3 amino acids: CATWDLSPYKKLF. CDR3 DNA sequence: TGTGCCACCTGGGACTTGAGCCCTTATAAGAAACTCTTT.

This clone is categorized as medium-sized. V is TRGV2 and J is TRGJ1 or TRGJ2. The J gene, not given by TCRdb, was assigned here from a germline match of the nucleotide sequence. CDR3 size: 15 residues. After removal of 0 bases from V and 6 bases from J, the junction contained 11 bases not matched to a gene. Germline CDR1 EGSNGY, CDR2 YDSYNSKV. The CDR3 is CATWDGTRGGYKKLF. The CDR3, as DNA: TGTGCCACCTGGGACGGGACCAGGGGGGGTTATAAGAAACTCTTT.

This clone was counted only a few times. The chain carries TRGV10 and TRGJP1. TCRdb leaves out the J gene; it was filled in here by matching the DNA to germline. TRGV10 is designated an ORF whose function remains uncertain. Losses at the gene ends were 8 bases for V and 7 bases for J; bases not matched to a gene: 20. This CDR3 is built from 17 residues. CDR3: CAAWDLSSGGNGWFKIF. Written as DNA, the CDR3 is TGTGCTGCGTGGGATTTATCCTCTGGGGGCAATGGTTGGTTCAAGATATTT.

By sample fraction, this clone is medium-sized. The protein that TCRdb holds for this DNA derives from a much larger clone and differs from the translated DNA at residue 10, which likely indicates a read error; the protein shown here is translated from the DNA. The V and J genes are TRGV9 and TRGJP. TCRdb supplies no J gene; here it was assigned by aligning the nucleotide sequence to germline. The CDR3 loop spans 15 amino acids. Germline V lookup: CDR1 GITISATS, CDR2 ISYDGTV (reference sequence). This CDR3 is CALWDTELGTKIKVF. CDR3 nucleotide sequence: TGTGCCTTGTGGGATACAGAGTTGGGCACAAAAATCAAGGTATTT.

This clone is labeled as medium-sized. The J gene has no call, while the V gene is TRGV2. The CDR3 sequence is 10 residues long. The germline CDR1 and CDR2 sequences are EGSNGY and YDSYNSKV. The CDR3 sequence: CATWDGLSLF. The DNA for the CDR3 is TGTGCCACCTGGGACGGGCTGAGTCTCTTT.

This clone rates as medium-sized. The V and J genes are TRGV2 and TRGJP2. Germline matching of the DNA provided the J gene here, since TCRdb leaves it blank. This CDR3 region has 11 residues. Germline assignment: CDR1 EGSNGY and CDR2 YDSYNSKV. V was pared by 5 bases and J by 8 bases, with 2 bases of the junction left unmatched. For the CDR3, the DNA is TGTGCCACCTGGGTGGATTGGATCAAGACGTTT. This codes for CATWVDWIKTF.

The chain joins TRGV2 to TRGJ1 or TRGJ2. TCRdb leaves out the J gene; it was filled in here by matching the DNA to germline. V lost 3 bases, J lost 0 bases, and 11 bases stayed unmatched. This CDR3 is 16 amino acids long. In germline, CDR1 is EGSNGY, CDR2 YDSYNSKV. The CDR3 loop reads CATWDPLDSNYYKKLF. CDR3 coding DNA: TGTGCCACCTGGGACCCTCTCGATTCGAATTATTATAAGAAACTCTTT.

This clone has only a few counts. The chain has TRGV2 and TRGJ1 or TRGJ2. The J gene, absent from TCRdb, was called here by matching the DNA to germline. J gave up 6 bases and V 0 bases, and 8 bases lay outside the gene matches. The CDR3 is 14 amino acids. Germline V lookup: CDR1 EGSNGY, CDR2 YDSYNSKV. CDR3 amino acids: CATWDGLSCYKKLF. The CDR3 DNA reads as TGTGCCACCTGGGACGGGCTCAGTTGTTATAAGAAACTCTTT.

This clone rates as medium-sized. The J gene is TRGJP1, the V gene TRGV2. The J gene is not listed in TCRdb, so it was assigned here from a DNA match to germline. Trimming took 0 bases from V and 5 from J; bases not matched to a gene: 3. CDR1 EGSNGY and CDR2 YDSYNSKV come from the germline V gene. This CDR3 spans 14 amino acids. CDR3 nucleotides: TGTGCCACCTGGGACGGGCGGACTGGTTGGTTCAAGATATTT. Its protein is CATWDGRTGWFKIF.

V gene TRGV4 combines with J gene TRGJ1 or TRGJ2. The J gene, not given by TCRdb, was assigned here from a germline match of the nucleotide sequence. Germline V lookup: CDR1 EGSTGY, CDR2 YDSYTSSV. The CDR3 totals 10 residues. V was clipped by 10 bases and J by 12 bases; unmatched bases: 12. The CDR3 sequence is CATNPPGKLF. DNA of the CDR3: TGTGCCACTAACCCCCCCGGGAAACTCTTT.

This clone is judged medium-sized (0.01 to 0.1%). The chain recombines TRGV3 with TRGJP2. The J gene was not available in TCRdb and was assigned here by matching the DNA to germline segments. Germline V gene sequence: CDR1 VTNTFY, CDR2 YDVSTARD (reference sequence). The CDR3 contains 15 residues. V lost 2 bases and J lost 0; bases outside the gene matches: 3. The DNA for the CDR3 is TGTGCCACCTGGGACACTTATAGTAGTGATTGGATCAAGACGTTT. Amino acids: CATWDTYSSDWIKTF.

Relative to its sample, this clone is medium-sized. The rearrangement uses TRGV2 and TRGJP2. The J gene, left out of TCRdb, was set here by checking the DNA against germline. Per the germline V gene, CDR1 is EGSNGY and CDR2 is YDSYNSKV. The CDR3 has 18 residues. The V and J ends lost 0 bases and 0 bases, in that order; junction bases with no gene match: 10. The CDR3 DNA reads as TGTGCCACCTGGGACGGGCCGTCTATATATAGTAGTGATTGGATCAAGACGTTT. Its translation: CATWDGPSIYSSDWIKTF.